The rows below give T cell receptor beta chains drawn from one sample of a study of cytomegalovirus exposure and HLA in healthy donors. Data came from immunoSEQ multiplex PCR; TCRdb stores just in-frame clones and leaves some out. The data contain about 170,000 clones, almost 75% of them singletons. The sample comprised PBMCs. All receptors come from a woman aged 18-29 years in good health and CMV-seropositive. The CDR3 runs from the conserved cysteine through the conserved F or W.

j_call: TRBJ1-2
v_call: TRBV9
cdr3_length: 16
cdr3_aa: CASSVGLAATMDGYTF

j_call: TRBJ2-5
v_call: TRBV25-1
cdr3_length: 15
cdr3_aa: CASSPRQGIQETQYF

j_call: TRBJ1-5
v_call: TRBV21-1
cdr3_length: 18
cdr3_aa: CASVYPGQGADNNQPQHF

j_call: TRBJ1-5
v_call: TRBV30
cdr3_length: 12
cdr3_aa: CAWSVGNQPQHF

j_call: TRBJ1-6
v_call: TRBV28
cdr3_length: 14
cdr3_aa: CASLSGSYNSPLHF

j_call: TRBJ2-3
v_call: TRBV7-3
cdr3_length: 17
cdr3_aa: CASSVGSRGGRADTQYF

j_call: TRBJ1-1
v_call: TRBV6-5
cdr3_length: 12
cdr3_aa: CASSQGINEAFF

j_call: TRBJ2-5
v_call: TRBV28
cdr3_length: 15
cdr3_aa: CASSYPGLARETQYF

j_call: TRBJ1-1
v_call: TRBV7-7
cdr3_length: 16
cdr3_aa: CASSFRDRGLGTEAFF

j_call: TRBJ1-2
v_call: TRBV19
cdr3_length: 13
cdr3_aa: CASSTRGPGGYTF

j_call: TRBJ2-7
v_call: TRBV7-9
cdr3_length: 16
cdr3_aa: CASTSKDRDIPYEQYF

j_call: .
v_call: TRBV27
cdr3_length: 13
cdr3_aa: CASSAGISYEQYF

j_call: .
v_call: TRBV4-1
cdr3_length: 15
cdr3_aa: CASSQDMTGGDEQYF

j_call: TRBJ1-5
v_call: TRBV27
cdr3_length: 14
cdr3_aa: CASSTTGTTQPQHF

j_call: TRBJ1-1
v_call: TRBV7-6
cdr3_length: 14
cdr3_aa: CASTSGLAKTEAFF

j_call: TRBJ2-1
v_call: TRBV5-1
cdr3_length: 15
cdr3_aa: CASSLDGTGHNEQFF

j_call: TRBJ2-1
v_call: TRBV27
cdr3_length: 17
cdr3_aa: CASSLLLGKSSYNEQFF

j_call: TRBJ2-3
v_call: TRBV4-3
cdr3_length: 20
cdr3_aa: CASSQALGLASGGSTDTQYF

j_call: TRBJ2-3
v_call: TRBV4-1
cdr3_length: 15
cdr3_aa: CASSLERGATDTQYF

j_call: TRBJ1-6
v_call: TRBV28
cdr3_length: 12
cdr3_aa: CASSPGNSPLHF

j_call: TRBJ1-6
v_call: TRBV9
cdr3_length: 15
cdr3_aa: CASSVEGFSNSPLHF

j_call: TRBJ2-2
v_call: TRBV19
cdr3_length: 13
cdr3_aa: CASMGQNTGELFF

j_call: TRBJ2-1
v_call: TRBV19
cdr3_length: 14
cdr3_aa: CATGGTQLWHEQFF

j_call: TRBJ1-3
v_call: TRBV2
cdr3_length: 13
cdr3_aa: CASRGTGWFTIYF

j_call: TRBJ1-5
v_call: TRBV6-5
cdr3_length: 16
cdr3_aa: CASSYSGGGDDQPQHF

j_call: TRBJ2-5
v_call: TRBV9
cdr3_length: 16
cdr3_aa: CASSVGGQGNAETQYF

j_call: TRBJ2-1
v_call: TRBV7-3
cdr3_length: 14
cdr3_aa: CASSSRQGAREQFF

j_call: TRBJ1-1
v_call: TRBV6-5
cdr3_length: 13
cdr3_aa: CASSPGGPTEAFF

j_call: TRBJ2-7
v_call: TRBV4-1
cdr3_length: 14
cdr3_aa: CASSFGQGNYEQYF

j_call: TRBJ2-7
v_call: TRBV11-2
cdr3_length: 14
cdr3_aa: CASSFRPQGYEQYF

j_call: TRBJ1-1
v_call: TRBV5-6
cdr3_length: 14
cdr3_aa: CASSFLGANTEAFF

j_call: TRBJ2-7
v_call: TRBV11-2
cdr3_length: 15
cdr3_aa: CASSWGRVVVDEQYF

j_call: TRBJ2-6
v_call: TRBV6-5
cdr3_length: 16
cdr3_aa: CASSYTGYSGANVLTF

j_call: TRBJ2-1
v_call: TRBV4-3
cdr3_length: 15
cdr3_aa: CASSQGLAGDNEQFF

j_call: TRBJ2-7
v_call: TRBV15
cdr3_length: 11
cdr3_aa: CATLVFDEQYF

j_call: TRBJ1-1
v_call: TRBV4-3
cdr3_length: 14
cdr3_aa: CASSQGMGVTEAFF

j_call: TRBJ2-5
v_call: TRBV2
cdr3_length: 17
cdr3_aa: CASRRRPDLVYQETQYF

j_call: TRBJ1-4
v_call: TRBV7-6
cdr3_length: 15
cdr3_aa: CASSSGQGAEEKLFF

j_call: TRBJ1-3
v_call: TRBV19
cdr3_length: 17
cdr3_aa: CATLTGDPSWEGNTIYF

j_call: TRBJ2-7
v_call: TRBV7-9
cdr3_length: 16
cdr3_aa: CSSSLESGGFAYEQYF

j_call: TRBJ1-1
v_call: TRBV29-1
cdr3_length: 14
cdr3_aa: CSVQKGQVSTEAFF

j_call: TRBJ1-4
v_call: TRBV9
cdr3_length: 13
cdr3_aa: CASSEGEGQRLFF

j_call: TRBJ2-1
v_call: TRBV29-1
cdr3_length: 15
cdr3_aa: CSVKPTGGAYNEQFF

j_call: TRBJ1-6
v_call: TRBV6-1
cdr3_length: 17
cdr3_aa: CASSVTGELTYNSPLHF

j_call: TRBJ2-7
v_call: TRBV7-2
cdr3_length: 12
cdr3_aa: CASSLYRVQQYF

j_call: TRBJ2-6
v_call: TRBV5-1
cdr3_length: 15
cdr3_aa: CASSFGGSGANVLTF

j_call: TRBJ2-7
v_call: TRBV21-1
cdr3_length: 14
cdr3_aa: CASSPRLIRYEQYF

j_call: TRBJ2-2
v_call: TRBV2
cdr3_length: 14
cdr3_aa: CASSSSSNTGELFF

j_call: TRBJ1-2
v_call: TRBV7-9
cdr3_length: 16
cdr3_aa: CSSSPYTRREGYGYTF

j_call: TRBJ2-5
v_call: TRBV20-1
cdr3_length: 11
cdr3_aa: CSAMGGETQYF

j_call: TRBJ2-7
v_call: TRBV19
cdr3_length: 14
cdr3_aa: CASSSRDRQYEQYF

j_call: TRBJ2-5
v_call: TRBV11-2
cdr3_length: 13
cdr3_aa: CASSQDRTETQYF

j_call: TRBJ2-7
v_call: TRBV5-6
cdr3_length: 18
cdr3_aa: CASSLDRGSIGNSYEQYF

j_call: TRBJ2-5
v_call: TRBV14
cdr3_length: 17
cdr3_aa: CASSLKRSGGPEETQYF

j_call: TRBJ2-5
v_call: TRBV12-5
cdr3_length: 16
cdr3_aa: CASGLGGGGYQETQYF

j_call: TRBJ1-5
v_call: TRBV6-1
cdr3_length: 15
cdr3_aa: CASSPGGHQNQPQHF

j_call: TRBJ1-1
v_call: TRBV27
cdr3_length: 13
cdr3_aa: CASRPGMSTEAFF

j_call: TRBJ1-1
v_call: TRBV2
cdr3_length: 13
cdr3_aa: CASSELVGPEAFF

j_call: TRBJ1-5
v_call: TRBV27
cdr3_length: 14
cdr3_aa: CASSLNRGNQPQHF